This record covers a single T cell receptor beta chain. Its cognate antigen is unknown. Libraries were prepared by immunoSEQ multiplex PCR; TCRdb keeps only in-frame clonotypes and omits some of them. The sample lists some 70,000 clones, about 87% occurring once. The data were obtained in a study of OX40 agonist ivuxolimab in advanced cancers. Findings of the study overall: Researchers report that CD8+ T cells had, on average, more expanded clones than CD4+.

The specimen was CD4+ or CD8+ T cells sorted from blood, collected in a trial of the OX40 agonist ivuxolimab. The clonotype originates from an adult with an advanced solid tumor such as melanoma, head and neck, liver or kidney cancer.

In nucleotides, the CDR3 is TGCGCCAGCAGCCCACTAGCGGGGGGGCACACAGATACGCAGTATTTT. This gives the protein CASSPLAGGHTDTQYF. This chain connects TRBV4-1 to TRBJ2-3, with 13 nucleotides matching TRBD2. CDR1 is MGHRA, CDR2 YSYEKL, per germline. The CDR3 runs 16 residues. With V trimmed by 4 bases and J by 2 bases, 3 bases remained unmatched.